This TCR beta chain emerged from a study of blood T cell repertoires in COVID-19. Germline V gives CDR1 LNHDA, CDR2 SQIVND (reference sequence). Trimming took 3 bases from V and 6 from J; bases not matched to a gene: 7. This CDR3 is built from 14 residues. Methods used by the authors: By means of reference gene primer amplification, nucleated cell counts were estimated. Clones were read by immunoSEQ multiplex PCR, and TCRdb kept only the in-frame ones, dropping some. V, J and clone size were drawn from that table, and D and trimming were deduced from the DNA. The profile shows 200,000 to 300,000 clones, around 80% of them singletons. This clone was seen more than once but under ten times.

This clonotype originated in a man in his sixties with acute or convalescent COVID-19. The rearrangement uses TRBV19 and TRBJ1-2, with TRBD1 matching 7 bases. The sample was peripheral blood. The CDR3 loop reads CASSIQDRPHGYTF. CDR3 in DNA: TGTGCCAGTAGTATTCAGGACAGGCCTCATGGCTACACCTTC.